The 2 T cell receptor beta chains below were found in one sample sequenced in a study of blood T cells in healthy people across ages. Primers used in a second PCR of roughly 6 to 12 cycles were a sample-barcoded 5' primer and a J-beta primer mix. TCRdb reprocessed the 5' RACE reads with MiXCR, giving one entry per CDR3 protein. The sample has approximately 1.5 million distinct CDR3 sequences, 35% to 45% seen once. Source material: blood. Receptors originate from a woman aged 18-30 years in good health.

In nucleotides, the CDR3 is TGCGCCAGCAGCAACCGGTTACTAGCGGGAGGGCCGCCCTCCTACAATGAGCAGTTCTTC. Protein: CASSNRLLAGGPPSYNEQFF. The chain recombines TRBV4-1 with TRBJ2-1, with 13 bases aligning to TRBD2. Trimming removed 5 bases from V and 0 bases from J; junction bases left unmatched: 13. The CDR3 has 20 amino acids. The V gene's germline CDR1 is MGHRA and CDR2 YSYEKL.

The rearrangement uses TRBV2 and TRBJ1-4; tentative D call: TRBD1 (5 bases). This CDR3 is built from 16 residues. The ends were cut back, 2 bases at V and 7 bases at J, with 17 bases in the middle. CDR1 is SNHLY, CDR2 FYNNEI, per germline. The CDR3 is CASSEPSQVQAEKLFF. The DNA for the CDR3 is TGTGCCAGCAGTGAACCCTCCCAGGTACAGGCTGAAAAACTGTTTTTT.